Included here is one T cell receptor beta chain sequence, with context. No cognate antigen has been identified for it. No much larger clonotype is one base removed from it; base qualities were not supplied. The library was obtained by the immunoSEQ multiplex PCR assay. TCRdb took over this immuneACCESS table, retaining in-frame rearrangements with V and J assigned. Such tables are incomplete; in checked studies, under half of the missing clones stem from an unresolved V gene, and the remainder is unexplained. For this sample the table gives approximately 99,000 clones, of which around 80% were detected only once. 6.5% of the sample is held by the ten biggest clonotypes. Sequences SEHNR (CDR1) and FQNEAQ (CDR2) are obtained from the germline V gene (reference sequence). From its cysteine to its phenylalanine, the CDR3 spans 13 amino acids. The sequence is cut down to CDR3 DNA, 39 bases in frame from base 1. Trimming removed 5 bases from V and 8 bases from J, leaving 15 bases between the germline ends.

The sample is drawn from a study of control samples from healthy donors and cancer patients (dated by TCRdb to the early 2020s). The chain is encoded by TRBV7-9 joined to TRBJ1-2; the D segment could be TRBD1, given 5 matching bases. The sequenced sample consisted of blood. The sequence derives from a man aged 18-30 years in good health. The CDR3 is CASSRGTDSGYTF. The nucleotides read TGTGCCAGCAGCCGCGGGACGGATTCGGGCTACACCTTC.